This TCR beta chain came from a study of T cell responses to AZD1222 COVID-19 vaccine. Study overall: Investigators merged groups given second doses at roughly 4 or roughly 12 weeks. Study findings and constraints: Donors skewed white British and female; clonal diversity was possibly underestimated.

Points on this clone: Its cognate antigen is unknown.

Profiled with immunoSEQ multiplex PCR; TCRdb holds only in-frame clones, not every one. The data show approximately 26,000 clones, with roughly nine tenths seen just once and over 1% held by the top ten. Germline CDR1 is MNHEY and CDR2 is SVGAGI. The CDR3 covers 13 residues. The trim removed 6 bases at V and 3 bases at J, leaving 5 bases unmatched. The sequence derives from an adult in good health. The V call is TRBV6-5, the J call TRBJ2-7; 7 positions agree with TRBD2. The sample consisted of peripheral blood, taken on day 0 of AZD1222 vaccination. The CDR3, as DNA: TGTGCCAGCAGATCGGGACTAATCTACGAGCAGTACTTC. It yields the protein CASRSGLIYEQYF.